This T cell receptor beta chain was sequenced in a study of shared clonotypes between healthy human individuals. General study points: Despite large depth, sorted-subset datasets appeared incompletely sequenced. Expectations were that clonotype sharing among donors would be affected by sequencing depth.

The table came from immunoSEQ multiplex PCR; TCRdb's copy has only in-frame clones and leaves some out. The table includes over 95,000 clones, about 70% detected once. As to this clone: Antigen: not known.

Adults of Caucasian background living in Nashville, Tennessee made up all donors. CD45RO+ cells plus CCR7-negative CD45RA+ TemRA cells formed CD8 memory. Sequenced sample: memory CD8+ T cells sorted from blood. Subset defined: CD45RO+ cells pooled with CCR7-negative TemRA cells. This TCR was sampled from a woman under 40 in good health.

This CDR3 is CASSGAADSSSEQYF. The CDR3 DNA reads TGTGCCAGCAGTGGGGCCGCCGACAGCTCATCCGAGCAGTACTTC. This chain uses TRBV6-1 with TRBJ2-7, with D possibly being TRBD1 (5 bases). V was shortened by 4 bases and J by 6 bases, with 19 bases between the two germline ends. This CDR3 has 15 residues. Germline values: CDR1 MNHNS, CDR2 SASEGT.